The entry below gives a single T cell receptor (beta chain) sequence along with its context. The specificity of this receptor is unknown. No much larger clonotype is one base removed from it; base qualities were not supplied. The record originates from a study of shared clonotypes between healthy human individuals (dated by TCRdb to 2018 to 2021). Regarding the complete study: Three men and two women, aged 18 to 49 years, made up the cohort. For each donor, CD4 naive and CD4 memory were each run on three plates, CD8 naive on two plates, and CD8 memory on one plate. To estimate repertoire size and how much clonotypes are shared between individuals, the study performed deep sequencing of blood TCR repertoires from a handful of healthy adults. Libraries were prepared and TCR repertoires were sequenced by different laboratories using diverse techniques, in order to increase sequencing depth and limit assay-specific biases. Leukapheresis yielded between about 0.94 and 9.5 billion PBMCs per donor.

The CDR3 contains 17 residues, cysteine and phenylalanine counted. The DNA shown is the 51-base CDR3, in frame from base 1. Trimming accounts for 7 bases at V and 1 base at J, while the number of junction bases matched to no gene is 7. The germline V gene yields ENHRY for CDR1 and SYGVKD for CDR2. General conclusions and limits of the study: Higher generation probabilities were observed for clonotypes shared by all four sorted-subset donors than for non-shared clonotypes. Sampling was restricted to blood, and TCR repertoires in tissue are likely to differ from TCR repertoires in blood. Rarefaction of sorted-subset datasets indicated incomplete sequencing despite the large sequencing depth. Pairwise subsampling led to the expectation that sequencing depth would affect the degree of clonotype sharing among donors. The small number of donors limited the genetic and exposure-history diversity represented. Larger estimated clonotype richness was generally found for naive subsets than for memory subsets. When several donors were compared, the shared fraction of clonotypes was about 5.4% for naive CD4, less than 4% for naive CD8, more than 2% for memory CD4, and roughly 0.4% for memory CD8.

TCR CDR3 regions were amplified from genomic DNA by multiplex PCR using the deep immunoSEQ assay. Genomic DNA extracted from each cell subset was distributed evenly over all wells of several immunoSEQ 96-well plates, and each plate served as one replicate. For sorted subsets, around 200 ng genomic DNA, equal to approximately 30,000 T cell genomes, was loaded into each replicate PCR. Purified libraries were measured with a Qubit 3.0 fluorometer, size-checked on a Bioanalyzer 2100, and measured again with the KAPA Library Quantification kit. Every immunoSEQ 96-well plate was sequenced on a dedicated single-read 150-cycle Illumina NextSeq 550 flow cell. On the study's bioinformatics: Because the immunoSEQ output held only junctional sequences and lacked quality scores, the filtering could not match the filtering applied to full-length reads. To assign V/J genes and CDR3, sequences were annotated against IMGT germline references using PyIR, a Python wrapper for IgBLAST v1.9. Reads with weak V/J assignments (E-value above 1e-6), missing CDR3, stop codons, out-of-frame junctions, or ambiguous translated residues were removed. V3J clonotypes were defined as sequences sharing an identical inferred V gene, J gene, and CDR3 amino acid sequence. Percentage overlap between repertoires was calculated by dividing the number of shared unique clonotypes by the size of the smaller repertoire. RTK rarefaction, the Chao1 estimator, and Recon v2.1 estimates of unobserved clonotypes were used to assess repertoire richness. For all TCRbeta clonotypes obtained by the gDNA method from several donors, generation probabilities were computed with OLGA. TCRdb's version of the immuneACCESS table is confined to in-frame rearrangements and falls short of the full clone set. An unresolved V gene accounts for under half of the shortfall where checked; the remainder is of unknown origin. Clone size and the V and J calls come from that table; the DNA yielded D and trimming. The sample records under 1,900,000 clones, 98% to 99% of which are singletons. The top ten clones comprise around 0.38% of the sample.

Donors were healthy HIV-negative adults with no recently reported acute infections or vaccinations. All donors were Caucasian adults living in Nashville, Tennessee, USA. CD4+ T cells were enriched through magnetic negative selection, after which naive cells were positively selected on CD45RA and the remaining negative fraction served as the memory subset. After blood collection by leukapheresis, PBMCs were isolated using Ficoll-Histopaque density gradient centrifugation and then cryopreserved in the vapor phase of liquid nitrogen. Analytical flow cytometry was used to check the purity and quantity of each magnetically sorted T cell population. Genomic DNA was isolated from each sorted fraction and quantified by UV absorbance on a Nanodrop 2000c.

The sequence was obtained from a man in his thirties or forties in good health. The sequencing sample was made of naive CD4+ T cells sorted from blood. The sample's cell subset or site label, decoded: CD45RA+ positively selected. In this chain, TRBV10-3 is recombined with TRBJ2-2; TRBD2 fits 12 bases in the junction. The bases read TGTGCCATCACAAGAGGACTAGCGGGACTGAACACCGGGGAGCTGTTTTTT. This yields the protein CAITRGLAGLNTGELFF.